The rows below give T cell receptor beta chains drawn from one sample of a study of T cell changes during pregnancy in multiple sclerosis. Libraries were prepared by immunoSEQ multiplex PCR; TCRdb keeps only in-frame clonotypes and omits some of them. Of about 72,000 clones in the sample, 90% to 95% are singletons; the top ten hold 1.5% to 2%. The sample consisted of peripheral blood, taken in the first trimester of pregnancy. The source is a female donor in good health, enrolled as a control in a pregnancy study. Each CDR3 is given with its conserved first and last residue. A D gene is named only where the DNA matches it firmly. Size is stated for part of the rows, as once, few or many counts, or as a class when the clone is expanded.

J gene,clone size,CDR3 length,V gene,D gene,CDR3 protein,CDR3 DNA
TRBJ1-1,-,15,TRBV7-2,-,CASSFRPGLNTEAFF,TGTGCCAGCAGCTTCCGGCCGGGTTTGAACACTGAAGCTTTCTTT
TRBJ1-2,-,14,TRBV27,TRBD1,CASSLGQGIYGYTF,TGTGCCAGCAGTTTAGGACAGGGGATCTATGGCTACACCTTC
TRBJ2-3,-,15,TRBV28,-,CASSLRDSSTDTQYF,TGTGCCAGCAGTTTGCGCGACTCGAGCACAGATACGCAGTATTTT
TRBJ1-2,-,15,TRBV9,TRBD1,CASSATGTGAVGYTF,TGTGCCAGCAGCGCCACCGGGACAGGGGCGGTCGGCTACACCTTC
TRBJ2-7,-,13,TRBV5-6,TRBD2,CASTRRGGWEQYF,TGTGCCAGCACCCGCCGGGGGGGGTGGGAGCAGTACTTC
TRBJ2-5,-,15,TRBV4-1,-,CASSQEGLLLGTQYF,TGCGCCAGCAGCCAAGAGGGACTCCTTCTAGGGACCCAGTACTTC
TRBJ2-3,-,13,TRBV5-4,-,CASRDSFTDTQYF,TGTGCCAGCCGGGACTCTTTCACAGATACGCAGTATTTT
TRBJ2-1,-,15,TRBV5-4,-,CASSLAGSSYNEQFF,TGTGCCAGCAGCTTGGCAGGTAGCTCCTACAATGAGCAGTTCTTC
TRBJ2-3,-,16,TRBV29-1,-,CSVEGGPGGVGDTQYF,TGCAGCGTTGAAGGCGGCCCGGGGGGCGTGGGGGATACGCAGTATTTT
TRBJ1-1,-,15,TRBV7-2,-,CASSQGRDLNTEAFF,TGTGCCAGCAGCCAAGGCAGGGACTTGAACACTGAAGCTTTCTTT
TRBJ1-3,-,16,TRBV4-2,TRBD1,CASSQGKGAIGNTIYF,TGTGCCAGCAGCCAAGGGAAGGGGGCTATCGGAAACACCATATATTTT
TRBJ1-1,-,14,TRBV5-6,-,CASSLRNRGAEAFF,TGTGCCAGCAGCTTGCGCAACCGGGGTGCTGAAGCTTTCTTT
TRBJ1-4,-,20,TRBV11-3,-,CASSLGPDRDTHPQGEKLFF,TGTGCCAGCAGCTTGGGGCCCGATAGGGACACTCACCCCCAGGGTGAAAAACTGTTTTTT
TRBJ2-7,-,12,TRBV19,TRBD1,CATSDRSYEQYF,TGTGCCACCTCGGACAGGTCCTACGAGCAGTACTTC
TRBJ2-7,-,17,TRBV27,TRBD2,CASSPPPWREGAYEQYF,TGTGCCAGCAGTCCACCCCCTTGGCGGGAGGGCGCCTACGAGCAGTACTTC
TRBJ1-5,few,14,TRBV2,-,CASTSGRGNQPQHF,TGTGCCAGCACCTCAGGGAGGGGTAATCAGCCCCAGCATTTT
TRBJ2-1,-,13,TRBV2,-,CASSDGLYNEQFF,TGTGCCAGCAGTGATGGACTGTACAATGAGCAGTTCTTC
TRBJ2-1,-,15,TRBV5-4,TRBD1,CASSLDRGADNEQFF,TGTGCCAGCAGCCTAGACAGGGGGGCCGACAATGAGCAGTTCTTC
TRBJ1-2,-,15,TRBV18,-,CASSPARGANYGYTF,TGTGCCAGCTCACCAGCGCGTGGAGCTAACTATGGCTACACCTTC
TRBJ1-2,-,11,TRBV2,-,CASSLYYGYTF,TGTGCCAGCAGTCTATACTATGGCTACACCTTC
TRBJ2-3,-,10,TRBV29-1,-,CSAVTDTQYF,TGCAGCGCTGTCACAGATACGCAGTATTTT
TRBJ2-7,-,15,TRBV1,-,CTSSQNRGRSYEQYF,TGCACCAGCAGCCAAAATAGGGGGCGGTCGTACGAGCAGTACTTC
TRBJ2-2,-,16,TRBV6-5,-,CASSSTGLPNTGELFF,TGTGCCAGCAGTTCCACGGGACTTCCGAACACCGGGGAGCTGTTTTTT
TRBJ1-5,-,22,TRBV6-1,TRBD1,CASSEIGYGMRDRPYSNQPQHF,TGTGCCAGCAGTGAAATAGGGTACGGCATGCGGGACAGGCCGTATAGCAATCAGCCCCAGCATTTT
TRBJ2-7,-,13,TRBV28,TRBD2,CASSSAGVYEQYF,TGTGCCAGCAGTTCAGCGGGAGTATACGAGCAGTACTTC
TRBJ1-2,-,14,TRBV27,TRBD1,CASSYSGQGGGYTF,TGTGCCAGCAGTTACTCGGGACAGGGTGGGGGCTACACCTTC
TRBJ2-1,-,15,TRBV6-1,-,CASSEIWRTYNEQFF,TGTGCCAGCAGTGAAATTTGGCGGACCTACAATGAGCAGTTCTTC
TRBJ1-4,-,15,TRBV6-4,TRBD1,CASSGTGGGKEKLFF,TGTGCCAGCAGTGGAACAGGGGGCGGAAAGGAAAAACTGTTTTTT
TRBJ2-5,once,14,TRBV6-6,TRBD2,CASSYTSGGETQYF,TGTGCCAGCAGTTACACTAGCGGAGGCGAGACCCAGTACTTC
TRBJ2-1,-,15,TRBV4-2,-,CASSQDPGAYNEQFF,TGTGCCAGCAGCCAAGACCCAGGGGCCTACAATGAGCAGTTCTTC
TRBJ2-3,-,15,TRBV6-5,TRBD1,CASEWTGDPTDTQYF,TGTGCCAGCGAGTGGACAGGGGACCCCACAGATACGCAGTATTTT
TRBJ2-4,once,16,TRBV11-1,TRBD2,CASSTLGRGGINIQYF,TGTGCCAGCAGCACCCTCGGGCGGGGGGGGATCAACATTCAGTACTTC
TRBJ2-3,once,14,TRBV10-2,-,CASTARAPKDTQYF,TGCGCCAGCACTGCCAGGGCTCCAAAAGATACGCAGTATTTT
TRBJ2-5,-,14,TRBV5-1,TRBD2,CASSFTAGEETQYF,TGCGCCAGCAGCTTTACGGCGGGAGAAGAGACCCAGTACTTC
TRBJ2-3,-,16,TRBV2,-,CASSEGQGPTADTQYF,TGTGCCAGCAGTGAAGGGCAGGGGCCCACAGCAGATACGCAGTATTTT
TRBJ2-1,-,14,TRBV4-2,-,CASSQGSAYNEQFF,TGTGCCAGCAGCCAAGGTAGTGCCTACAATGAGCAGTTCTTC
TRBJ1-4,-,14,TRBV2,TRBD1,CASCGQGRGEKLFF,TGTGCCAGCTGTGGACAGGGAAGGGGAGAAAAACTGTTTTTT
TRBJ2-1,-,15,TRBV28,TRBD1,CASSPGPGGYNEQFF,TGTGCCAGCAGCCCCGGGCCAGGGGGCTACAATGAGCAGTTCTTC
TRBJ1-4,-,15,TRBV7-9,TRBD1,CASSPGTGPNEKLFF,TGTGCCAGCAGCCCCGGGACAGGGCCTAATGAAAAACTGTTTTTT